This passage covers 14 T cell receptor beta chains from one sample sequenced in a study of immune evolution from preneoplasia to lung adenocarcinoma. Some clones are missing from TCRdb's copy, which holds only in-frame ones; the method was immunoSEQ multiplex PCR. The profile covers some 6,100 clones, with around 82% appearing a single time and approximately 8% taken by the ten largest. The sample was FFPE lung adenocarcinoma in situ tissue. Receptors originate from an older donor with lung adenocarcinoma.

The V and J genes are TRBV30 and TRBJ1-2; no reliable D call. Deletions cut 3 bases from V and 5 bases from J, with 10 bases between. The germline V gene encodes CDR1 GTSNPN and CDR2 SVGIG (reference sequence). This CDR3 is 12 amino acids long. CDR3 sequence reads: CAWRPTEYGYTF. The DNA for the CDR3 is TGTGCCTGGAGACCAACAGAATATGGCTACACCTTC.

V usage is TRBV11-3 and J usage is TRBJ1-5; 7 bases agree with TRBD1. J was trimmed by 0 bases and V by 5 bases; bases with no gene match: 4. The CDR3 runs to 15 residues. Germline V gene data show CDR1 as SGHNT and CDR2 as YENEEA. In nucleotides, the CDR3 is TGTGCCAGCAGCCAGGGGGGGTTTAGCAATCAGCCCCAGCATTTT. Its translation: CASSQGGFSNQPQHF.

The genes are TRBV15 and TRBJ1-4; no reliable D call. Germline loops: CDR1 LNHNV, CDR2 YYDKDF (reference sequence). The CDR3 contains 16 residues. Trimming removed 1 base at V and 4 bases at J, with 13 bases between. DNA of the CDR3: TGTGCCACCAGCAGAGGGATGTCCAGGAGTAATGAAAAACTGTTTTTT. Translated, it gives CATSRGMSRSNEKLFF.

The chain is built from TRBV21-1 and TRBJ1-2. TRBV21-1 represents a pseudogene. CDR3 length: 12 residues. The CDR3 reads CAVPAGERGYTF. The CDR3 DNA reads TGTGCCGTCCCGGCGGGGGAAAGGGGCTACACCTTC.

This sequence joins TRBV15 and TRBJ2-7; D may be TRBD1 or TRBD2 (5 bases each). The CDR3 consists of 15 residues. CDR1 and CDR2 (germline): LNHNV, YYDKDF (reference sequence). The V gene lost 0 bases and the J gene lost 6 bases, with 15 bases spanning the gap. DNA for the CDR3: TGTGCCACCAGCAGAGATCTGACGGGGCTCGGCGAGCAGTACTTC. Translated: CATSRDLTGLGEQYF.

This clone was observed a single time. This rearrangement joins TRBV7-6 to TRBJ1-3; D is unresolved. Germline CDR1 and CDR2: SGHVS and FNYEAQ. The CDR3 covers 13 residues. Trimming shortened V by 5 bases and J by 4 bases, and 9 bases separated the two germline ends. Here the CDR3 reads CASSTQYGNTIYF. CDR3 coding DNA: TGTGCCAGCAGCACCCAGTACGGAAACACCATATATTTT.

This clone is medium-sized (0.01 to 0.1%) by share. The rearrangement joins TRBV4-1 to TRBJ2-5; TRBD1 matches at 8 bases. V lost 0 bases to trimming and J lost 5 bases; unmatched junction nucleotides: 11. There are 17 residues in the CDR3. CDR1 is MGHRA, CDR2 YSYEKL, per germline. CDR3 in DNA: TGCGCCAGCAGCCAAGATATATACAGGGGGATAGGGGAGACCCAGTACTTC. This encodes CASSQDIYRGIGETQYF.

Note on this clone: One end of the junction varies from germline; a read error may be responsible. The chain carries TRBV18 and TRBJ2-1; possibly TRBD1 for D (5 bases). The CDR3 spans 13 residues. Per germline, CDR1 KGHSH and CDR2 LQKENI. The CDR3 DNA reads TGTGCCAGCTCACCATACACGGACAATGAGCAATTCTTC. This codes for CASSPYTDNEQFF.

V and J are TRBV19 and TRBJ1-3; D ambiguous. This CDR3 contains 14 residues. Trimming took off 2 bases at V and 0 bases at J, with 5 bases between the two ends. The germline V gene encodes CDR1 LNHDA and CDR2 SQIVND (reference sequence). The CDR3 is CASSINLSGNTIYF. For the CDR3, the DNA is TGTGCCAGTAGTATAAACCTCTCTGGAAACACCATATATTTT.

J is TRBJ2-3 and V is TRBV14; D gene ambiguous. In germline, CDR1 is SGHDN, CDR2 FVKESK. Trimming removed 0 bases at V and 3 bases at J, with 4 bases between. The CDR3 has 13 amino acids. The CDR3 is CASSQDLTDTQYF. Here the CDR3 DNA reads TGTGCCAGCAGCCAAGATCTTACAGATACGCAGTATTTT.

V usage is TRBV28 and J usage is TRBJ2-1; either TRBD1 or TRBD2 may supply D (5 bases each). In germline, CDR1 is MDHEN, CDR2 SYDVKM. The CDR3 extends over 13 amino acids. V lost 6 bases to trimming and J lost 6 bases, with 12 bases between them. The CDR3 is CASSPRGLNEQFF. CDR3 DNA: TGTGCCAGCAGCCCCCGGGGCCTCAATGAGCAGTTCTTC.

CDR3 region: CASGSGTGSDTQYF. The CDR3 region has the DNA TGTGCTAGTGGTTCCGGGACAGGGAGCGATACGCAGTATTTT. This sequence joins TRBV12-5 and TRBJ2-3; 9 bases fit TRBD1. The CDR3 is made up of 14 amino acids. From germline, CDR1 is LGHNT and CDR2 FRNRAP. J gave up 6 bases and V 4 bases, and 5 bases lay outside the gene matches.

This clone was recorded only once. The V and J genes are TRBV5-1 and TRBJ2-5; D perhaps matches TRBD2 (5 bases). In germline, CDR1 is SGHRS, CDR2 YFSETQ. Deletions cut 2 bases from V and 5 bases from J, with 10 bases between. The CDR3 sequence is 13 residues long. The CDR3 reads CASSFGVGETQYF. CDR3 nucleotide sequence: TGCGCCAGCAGCTTCGGGGTCGGGGAGACCCAGTACTTC.

This clone turned up a few times. The chain links TRBV7-3 to TRBJ2-1; 7 nucleotides match TRBD2. This CDR3 contains 15 residues. Trimming removed 3 bases from V and 7 bases from J; junction bases left unmatched: 9. Looked up from germline, CDR1 is SGHTA and CDR2 is FQGTGA. The CDR3 DNA is TGTGCCAGCAGCTTTAGTGGCGGGAGCATGAATGAGCAGTTCTTC. Protein: CASSFSGGSMNEQFF.